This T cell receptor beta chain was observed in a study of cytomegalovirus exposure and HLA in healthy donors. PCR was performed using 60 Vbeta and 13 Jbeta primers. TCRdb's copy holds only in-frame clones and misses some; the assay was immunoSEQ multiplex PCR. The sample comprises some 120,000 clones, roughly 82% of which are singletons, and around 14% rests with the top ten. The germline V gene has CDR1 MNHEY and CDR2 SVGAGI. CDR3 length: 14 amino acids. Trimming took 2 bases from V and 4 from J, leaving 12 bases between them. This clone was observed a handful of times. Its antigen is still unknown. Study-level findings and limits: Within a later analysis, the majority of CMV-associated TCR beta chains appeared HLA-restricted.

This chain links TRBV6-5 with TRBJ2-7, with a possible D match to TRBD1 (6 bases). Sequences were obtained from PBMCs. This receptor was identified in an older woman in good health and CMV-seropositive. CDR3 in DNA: TGTGCCAGCAGTTACGCACTCACAGGGTACGAGCAGTACTTC. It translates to CASSYALTGYEQYF.